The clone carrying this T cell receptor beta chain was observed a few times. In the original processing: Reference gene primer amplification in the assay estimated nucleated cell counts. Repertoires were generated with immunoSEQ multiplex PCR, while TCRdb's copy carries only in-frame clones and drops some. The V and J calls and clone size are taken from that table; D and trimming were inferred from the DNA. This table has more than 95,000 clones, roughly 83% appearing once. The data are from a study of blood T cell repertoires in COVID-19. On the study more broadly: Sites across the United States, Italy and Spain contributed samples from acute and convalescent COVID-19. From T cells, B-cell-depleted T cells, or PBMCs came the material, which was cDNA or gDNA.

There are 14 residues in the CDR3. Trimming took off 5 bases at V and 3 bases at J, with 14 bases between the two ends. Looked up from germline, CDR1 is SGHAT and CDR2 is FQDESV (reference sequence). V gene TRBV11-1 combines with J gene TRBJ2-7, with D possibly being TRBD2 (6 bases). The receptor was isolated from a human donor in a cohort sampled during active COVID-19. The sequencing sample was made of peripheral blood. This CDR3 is CASSLPSGVYEQYF. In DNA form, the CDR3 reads TGTGCCAGCAGCCTCCCTTCGGGAGTCTACGAGCAGTACTTC.